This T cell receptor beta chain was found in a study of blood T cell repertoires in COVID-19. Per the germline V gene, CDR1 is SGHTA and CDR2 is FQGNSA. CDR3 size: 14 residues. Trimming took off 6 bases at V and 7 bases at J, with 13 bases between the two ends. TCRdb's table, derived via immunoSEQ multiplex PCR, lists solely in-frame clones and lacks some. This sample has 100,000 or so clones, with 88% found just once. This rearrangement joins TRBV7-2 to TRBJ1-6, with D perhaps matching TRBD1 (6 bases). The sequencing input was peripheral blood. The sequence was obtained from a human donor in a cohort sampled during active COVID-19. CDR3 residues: CASSLRGRNSPLHF. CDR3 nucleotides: TGTGCCAGCAGTCTCAGGGGTCGGAATTCACCCCTCCACTTT.